The next 5 T cell receptor beta chains were all read from a single sample in a study of T cells in Graves' hyperthyroidism and ophthalmopathy. RNA transcripts were the template for amplifying TCR beta CDR3 regions. Researchers ran a first-round RT-PCR on the TCR CDR3 using the HTBI primer set. TCRdb itself ran the multiplex PCR reads through MiXCR, one entry per CDR3 protein. This table holds around 700,000 distinct CDR3 sequences, about 19% found once. Specimen: blood. The receptors originated from a woman aged 50 to 65 with Graves' hyperthyroidism that later progressed to Graves' ophthalmopathy.

This clonotype appeared a few times. The chain recombines TRBV9 with TRBJ1-1; TRBD1 agrees at 12 bases. The junction had 13 bases not matched to a gene; V was cut back by 4 bases and J by 3 bases. Germline V gene data show CDR1 as SGDLS and CDR2 as YYNGEE. The CDR3 sequence is 18 residues long. CDR3 in amino acids: CASSRLTGQGAADTEAFF. Here the CDR3 DNA reads TGTGCCAGCAGCCGACTTACGGGACAGGGGGCCGCCGACACTGAAGCTTTCTTT.

For the CDR3, the DNA is TGCAGTGCTACCTGGTCAGGAAGGGTGTTGGAAGCTTTCTTT. It translates to CSATWSGRVLEAFF. V is TRBV20-1 and J is TRBJ1-1, with unresolved D. Germline lookup yields CDR1 DFQATT and CDR2 SNEGSKA (reference sequence). The CDR3 extends over 14 amino acids. Trimming pared 4 bases from V and 8 bases from J, leaving 20 bases between.

J is TRBJ1-4 and V is TRBV25-1; a possible D gene is TRBD1 (5 bases). Per germline, CDR1 MGHDK and CDR2 SYGVNS. V was shortened by 4 bases and J by 0 bases, with 9 bases between the two germline ends. The CDR3 consists of 15 residues. The CDR3 nucleotides read TGTGCCAGCAGTGCTCGGGACGCAACTAATGAAAAACTGTTTTTT. Residues: CASSARDATNEKLFF. Variable domain in full (rest from reference TRBV25-1 and TRBJ1-4): EADIYQTPRYLVIGTGKKITLECSQTMGHDKMYWYQQDPGMELHLIHYSYGVNSTEKGDLSSESTVSRIRTEHFPLTLESARPSHTSQYLCASSARDATNEKLFFGSGTQLSVL.

This clonotype was seen many times. The V call is TRBV5-5, the J call TRBJ2-3; 9 bases agree with TRBD2. V lost 1 base, J lost 3 bases, and 6 bases stayed unmatched. This CDR3 has 16 amino acids. CDR1 and CDR2 (germline): SGHKS, YYEKEE (reference sequence). The CDR3 protein is CASSLRLAGKTDTQYF. The CDR3 nucleotides read TGTGCCAGCAGCTTGCGTCTAGCGGGGAAGACAGATACGCAGTATTTT.

This clonotype was counted ten times or more. The chain combines TRBV14 with TRBJ2-1; D is uncertain. The V and J ends lost 3 bases and 1 base respectively, with 13 bases between them. Germline V gene data show CDR1 as SGHDN and CDR2 as FVKESK. This CDR3 contains 16 residues. For the CDR3, the DNA is TGTGCCAGCAGCCAGGGGATGGGGTTTTCCTACAATGAGCAGTTCTTC. This sequence encodes CASSQGMGFSYNEQFF.